This TCR beta chain stems from a study of blood T cell repertoires in COVID-19. Study-level background: Acute-phase and convalescent COVID-19 samples originated in the United States, Italy and Spain. T cells, B-cell-depleted T cells, or PBMCs provided the cDNA or gDNA that served as material.

CDR1 is MGHRA, CDR2 YSYEKL, per germline. Trimming took off 0 bases at V and 1 base at J, with 9 bases between the two ends. The CDR3 runs to 15 residues. This clone was seen a few times. How the authors handled the data: Reference gene primers were amplified, and this amplification served to estimate nucleated cell counts. Measured with immunoSEQ multiplex PCR; TCRdb has only the in-frame clones, and not every one. V and J calls and clone size come straight from that table; D and trimming were deduced from the DNA. The sample lists 150,000 or so clones; 60% to 85% were seen once. Those enrolled in Seattle joined during active infection and were followed longitudinally afterward.

The chain links TRBV4-1 to TRBJ1-2; no firm D call. Material: peripheral blood. The TCR sequence derives from a woman aged 60 to 75 with COVID-19, enrolled during active disease. In DNA, the CDR3 is TGCGCCAGCAGCCAAGATCCCCGTCGTAACTATGGCTACACCTTC. Translated, it gives CASSQDPRRNYGYTF.